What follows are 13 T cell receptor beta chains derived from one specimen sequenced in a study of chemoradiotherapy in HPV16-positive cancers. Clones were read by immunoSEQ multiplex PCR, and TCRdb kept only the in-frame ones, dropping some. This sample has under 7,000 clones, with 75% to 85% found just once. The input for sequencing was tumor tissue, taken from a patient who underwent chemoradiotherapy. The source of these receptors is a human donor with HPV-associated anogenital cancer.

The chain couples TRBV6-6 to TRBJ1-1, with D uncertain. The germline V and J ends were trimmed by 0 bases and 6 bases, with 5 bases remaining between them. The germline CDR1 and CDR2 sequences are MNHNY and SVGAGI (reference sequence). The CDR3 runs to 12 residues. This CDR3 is CASSYSTSEAFF. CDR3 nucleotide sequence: TGTGCCAGCAGTTACTCGACCTCTGAAGCTTTCTTT.

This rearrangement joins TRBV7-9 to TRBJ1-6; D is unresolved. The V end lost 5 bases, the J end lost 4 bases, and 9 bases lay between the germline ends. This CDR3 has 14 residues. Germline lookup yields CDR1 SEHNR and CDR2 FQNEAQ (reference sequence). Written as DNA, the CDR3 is TGTGCCAGCAGCACTGAAGTATATAATTCACCCCTCCACTTT. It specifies CASSTEVYNSPLHF.

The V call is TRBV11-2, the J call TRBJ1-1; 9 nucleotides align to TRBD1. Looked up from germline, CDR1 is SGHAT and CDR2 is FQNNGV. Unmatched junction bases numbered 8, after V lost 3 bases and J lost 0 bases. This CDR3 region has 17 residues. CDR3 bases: TGTGCCAGCAGCTTTGAACCGGGACAGGGCCTGAACACTGAAGCTTTCTTT. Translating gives CASSFEPGQGLNTEAFF.

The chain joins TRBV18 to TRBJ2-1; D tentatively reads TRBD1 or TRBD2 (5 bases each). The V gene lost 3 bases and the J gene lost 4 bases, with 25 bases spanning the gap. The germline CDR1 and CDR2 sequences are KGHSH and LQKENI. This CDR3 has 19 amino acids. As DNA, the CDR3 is TGTGCCAGCTCACCGACCTCTCGGGGCTTTAGGGGTGCGTACAATGAGCAGTTCTTC. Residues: CASSPTSRGFRGAYNEQFF.

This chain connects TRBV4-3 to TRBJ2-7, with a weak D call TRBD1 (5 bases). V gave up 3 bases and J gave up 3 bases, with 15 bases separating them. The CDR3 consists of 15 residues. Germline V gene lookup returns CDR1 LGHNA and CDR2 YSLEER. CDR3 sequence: CASSQGLSANYEQYF. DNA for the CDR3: TGCGCCAGCAGCCAGGGGCTTTCTGCGAACTACGAGCAGTACTTC.

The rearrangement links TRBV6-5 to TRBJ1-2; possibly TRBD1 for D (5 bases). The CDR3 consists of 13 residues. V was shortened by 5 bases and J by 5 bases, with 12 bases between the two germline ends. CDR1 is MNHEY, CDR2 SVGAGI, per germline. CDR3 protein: CASSRDGGYGYTF. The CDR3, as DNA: TGTGCCAGCAGTCGGGACGGAGGTTATGGCTACACCTTC.

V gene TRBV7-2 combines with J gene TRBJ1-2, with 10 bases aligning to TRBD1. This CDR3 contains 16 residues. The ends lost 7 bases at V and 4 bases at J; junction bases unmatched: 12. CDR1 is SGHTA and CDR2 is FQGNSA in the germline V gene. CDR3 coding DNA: TGTGCCAGCACTCCAATCAGGGGACAGGGGTTCTATGGCTACACCTTC. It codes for CASTPIRGQGFYGYTF.

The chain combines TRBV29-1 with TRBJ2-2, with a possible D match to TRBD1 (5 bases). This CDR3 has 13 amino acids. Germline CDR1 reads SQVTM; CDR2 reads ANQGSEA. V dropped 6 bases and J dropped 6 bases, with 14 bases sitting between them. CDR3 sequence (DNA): TGCAGCGTGGACACAGACAGAGCCGGGGAGCTGTTTTTT. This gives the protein CSVDTDRAGELFF.

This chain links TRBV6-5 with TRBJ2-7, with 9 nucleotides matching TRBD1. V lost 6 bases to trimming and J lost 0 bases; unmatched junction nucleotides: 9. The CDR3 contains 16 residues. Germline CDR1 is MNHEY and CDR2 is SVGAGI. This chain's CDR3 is CASRYSTGQGSYEQYF. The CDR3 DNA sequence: TGTGCCAGCAGATACAGCACGGGACAGGGCTCCTACGAGCAGTACTTC.

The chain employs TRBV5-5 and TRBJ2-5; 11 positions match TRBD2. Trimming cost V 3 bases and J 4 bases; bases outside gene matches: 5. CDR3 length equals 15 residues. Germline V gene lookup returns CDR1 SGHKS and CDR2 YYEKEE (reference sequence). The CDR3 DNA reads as TGTGCCAGCAGCTCTATTAGCGGGGGGGGAGAGACCCAGTACTTC. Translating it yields CASSSISGGGETQYF.

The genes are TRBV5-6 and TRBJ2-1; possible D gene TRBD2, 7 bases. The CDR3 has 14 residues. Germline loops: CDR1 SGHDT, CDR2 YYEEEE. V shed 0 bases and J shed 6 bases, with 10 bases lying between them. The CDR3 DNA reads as TGTGCCAGCAGCTTGGGGGGGGGCTCCAATGAGCAGTTCTTC. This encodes CASSLGGGSNEQFF.

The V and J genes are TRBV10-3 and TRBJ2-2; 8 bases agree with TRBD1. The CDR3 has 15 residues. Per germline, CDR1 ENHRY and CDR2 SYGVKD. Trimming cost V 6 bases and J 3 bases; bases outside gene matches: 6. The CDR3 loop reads CAISETGADTGELFF. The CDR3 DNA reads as TGTGCCATCAGCGAGACAGGGGCCGACACCGGGGAGCTGTTTTTT.

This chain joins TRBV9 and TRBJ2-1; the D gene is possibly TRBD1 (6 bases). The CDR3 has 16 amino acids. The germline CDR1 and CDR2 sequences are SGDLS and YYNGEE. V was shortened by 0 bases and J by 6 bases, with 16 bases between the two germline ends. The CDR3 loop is CASSVEGDRLSNEQFF. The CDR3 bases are TGTGCCAGCAGCGTAGAAGGAGACAGGCTGAGCAATGAGCAGTTCTTC.